This T cell receptor (beta chain) was recorded in a study of identical twins' blood T cells. Study results and caveats: Twins shared more top CDR3 clonotypes than unrelated donors did.

Germline V gene lookup returns CDR1 GTSNPN and CDR2 SVGIG (reference sequence). There are 13 residues in the CDR3. Trimming removed 0 bases from V and 7 bases from J, with 10 bases in between. This clonotype has a handful of counts. No antigen is known for it. TCRdb ran MiXCR on the 5' RACE reads and lists one entry per CDR3 protein. The table lists roughly 340,000 distinct CDR3 sequences, under 30% of them singletons. The receptor was derived from a woman aged 18-50 years in good health. The sample consisted of PBMCs. This chain links TRBV30 with TRBJ1-5; D is unclear. In nucleotides, the CDR3 is TGTGCCTGGAGTGTCACAGCCGCACAGCCCCAGCATTTT. Translated, it gives CAWSVTAAQPQHF.